The 6 T cell receptor beta chains in this list originate from one sample, sequenced in a study of OX40 agonist ivuxolimab in advanced cancers. Clones were sequenced by immunoSEQ multiplex PCR, and TCRdb holds only the in-frame ones, with some missing. The table has more than 55,000 clones, 79% seen once. The sample was CD4+ or CD8+ T cells sorted from blood, taken in a trial of the OX40 agonist ivuxolimab. These receptors originate from an adult with an advanced solid tumor such as melanoma, head and neck, liver or kidney cancer.

The chain joins TRBV7-9 to TRBJ2-5; D is ambiguous. Germline loops: CDR1 SEHNR, CDR2 FQNEAQ (reference sequence). This CDR3 comprises 15 residues. V lost 4 bases, J lost 0 bases, and 12 bases lay in between. CDR3 sequence reads: CASSSSAGYQETQYF. The CDR3 DNA reads as TGTGCCAGCAGCTCAAGTGCAGGATACCAAGAGACCCAGTACTTC.

The chain links TRBV14 to TRBJ2-2, with 16 bases that match TRBD2. Trimming at V came to 4 bases and at J to 4 bases, leaving 9 bases not matched to a gene. Germline V gene sequence: CDR1 SGHDN, CDR2 FVKESK. The CDR3 extends over 19 amino acids. CDR3 protein: CASSPPGTSGRAGTGELFF. CDR3 nucleotides: TGTGCCAGCAGCCCGCCCGGGACTAGCGGGAGGGCCGGCACCGGGGAGCTGTTTTTT.

V usage is TRBV30 and J usage is TRBJ1-2; the D is unclear. This CDR3 is 10 amino acids long. Germline assignment: CDR1 GTSNPN and CDR2 SVGIG (reference sequence). Trimming pared 5 bases from V and 13 bases from J, leaving 14 bases between. The chain's CDR3 is CAWGETAGTF. Written as DNA, the CDR3 is TGTGCCTGGGGTGAAACAGCCGGCACCTTC.

The J gene is TRBJ1-5, the V gene TRBV30, with a weak D call TRBD1 (5 bases). Trimming cost V 2 bases and J 6 bases, with 11 bases left between them. CDR3 length: 13 amino acids. Germline-derived CDR1 and CDR2 are GTSNPN and SVGIG (reference sequence). The CDR3 is CAWSPREGQPQHF. CDR3 nucleotides: TGTGCCTGGAGTCCCAGGGAGGGTCAGCCCCAGCATTTT.

This clone showed up just a few times. V usage is TRBV27 and J usage is TRBJ1-5; D is ambiguous. Germline V gives CDR1 MNHEY, CDR2 SMNVEV (reference sequence). Trimming removed 7 bases at V and 1 base at J, with 14 bases between. CDR3 size: 15 residues. In DNA form, the CDR3 reads TGTGCCAGCAATATGGACGGTTACAGCAATCAGCCCCAGCATTTT. Its translation: CASNMDGYSNQPQHF.

The CDR3 spells CASSLYGEQFF. DNA of the CDR3: TGTGCCAGCAGCTTATACGGGGAGCAGTTCTTC. V usage is TRBV7-2 and J usage is TRBJ2-1; D gene uncertain. The CDR3 is 11 residues long. V gave up 2 bases and J gave up 10 bases, with 6 bases separating them. Germline V gives CDR1 SGHTA, CDR2 FQGNSA.